This T cell receptor (beta chain) was sequenced during a study of blood T cell repertoires in COVID-19. At the level of the study: Samples representing acute and convalescent COVID-19 were sourced from the United States, Italy and Spain. PBMCs, B-cell-depleted T cells, or T cells were the source of the cDNA or gDNA that made up the material.

With 3 bases clipped from V and 4 bases from J, the junction kept 8 bases outside the gene matches. This CDR3 is 17 amino acids long. Germline V lookup: CDR1 MDHEN, CDR2 SYDVKM. The protocol was immunoSEQ multiplex PCR, while the TCRdb copy is restricted to in-frame clones and leaves out a portion. Of approximately 100,000 clones listed, approximately 92% were seen once; the top ten hold 5% to 6%. The clonotype comes from a man between 50 and 59 years old with active COVID-19. Sequences were obtained from peripheral blood. The chain uses TRBV28 and TRBJ2-3; TRBD2 matches at 12 bases. As DNA, the CDR3 is TGTGCCAGCAGTTTCCCTAGCGGGAGGGCCACAGCAGATACGCAGTATTTT. The encoded protein is CASSFPSGRATADTQYF.